This is a list of T cell receptor beta chains from one sample in a study of blood T cells in healthy people across ages. Via MiXCR, TCRdb re-called the 5' RACE reads, giving one row per CDR3 protein. The sample yields 600,000 to 850,000 distinct CDR3 sequences, about 42% seen once. The sample taken for sequencing was blood. The source is a woman aged 60-70 years in good health. Both conserved end residues are part of each CDR3. Each record gives: J gene, V gene, CDR3 protein.

>TRBJ1-2|TRBV29-1
CSVDSGHYGYTF
>TRBJ2-5|TRBV2
CASSLFAAAYQETQYF
>.|TRBV12-3/TRBV12-4
CASSSAGTRKTEQYF
>TRBJ2-3|TRBV20-1
CSAKLAGSDTQYF
>TRBJ2-3|TRBV16
CASSPRGLAESTQYF
>TRBJ2-3|TRBV6-5
CASSYRRSSTDTQYF
>TRBJ2-3|TRBV9
CASSAATWRDTQYF
>TRBJ2-5|TRBV27
CASSFVWTRDNEQYF
>TRBJ1-3|TRBV29-1
CSVGTQAGNAIYF
>TRBJ2-7|TRBV7-2
CASSSPGPSDEQYF
>TRBJ1-5|TRBV6-2/TRBV6-3
CASSGVNSNQPQHF